The 22 T cell receptor beta chains given below trace back to one sample, sequenced in a study of blood T cell repertoires in COVID-19. TCRdb's copy holds only in-frame clones and misses some; the assay was immunoSEQ multiplex PCR. The sample lists approximately 110,000 clones, roughly 83% seen once, with 0.83% in the top ten. The sequenced sample was peripheral blood. The receptors were sampled from a woman in her 70s with acute or convalescent COVID-19.

The chain employs TRBV10-2 and TRBJ1-2, with unresolved D. The V end was cut by 2 bases, the J end by 5 bases, with 12 bases between. Germline V gives CDR1 WSHSY, CDR2 SAAADI. This CDR3 comprises 14 residues. The CDR3 DNA follows: TGCGCCAGCAGTGAGCCCGGGATGGGGTATGGCTACACCTTC. Translation gives CASSEPGMGYGYTF.

The chain links TRBV5-1 to TRBJ1-2; perhaps TRBD1 as D (5 bases). Per the germline V gene, CDR1 is SGHRS and CDR2 is YFSETQ. The V and J ends lost 0 bases and 4 bases respectively, with 10 bases between them. This CDR3 region has 14 residues. CDR3 bases: TGCGCCAGCAGCTTGGAGGACACCTTCTATGGCTACACCTTC. Residues: CASSLEDTFYGYTF.

The rearrangement links TRBV3-1 (or the pseudogene TRBV3-2) to TRBJ1-1, with D unclear. The CDR3 runs to 14 residues. V was pared by 5 bases and J by 1 base, with 11 bases between. Germline values: CDR1 LGHDT, CDR2 YNNKEL (reference sequence). The CDR3 DNA sequence: TGTGCCAGCAGCAACCGAGGGAGGAACACTGAAGCTTTCTTT. It specifies CASSNRGRNTEAFF.

The chain joins TRBV2 to TRBJ2-2, with 11 positions matching TRBD2. The CDR3 covers 15 residues. J gave up 3 bases and V 4 bases, and 1 base lay outside the gene matches. In germline, CDR1 is SNHLY, CDR2 FYNNEI. The CDR3 DNA is TGTGCCAGCAGTGTACTAGCGGGAGACACCGGGGAGCTGTTTTTT. It codes for CASSVLAGDTGELFF.

The table lists this clone with a few counts. The CDR3 spells CASSLLVNEQFF. The DNA for the CDR3 is TGTGCCAGCAGCCTTTTAGTCAATGAGCAGTTCTTC. V gene TRBV3-1 (or the pseudogene TRBV3-2) combines with J gene TRBJ2-1; no firm D call. This CDR3 comprises 12 residues. V lost 4 bases to trimming and J lost 6 bases, with 7 bases between them. Germline V CDR1 and CDR2: LGHDT, YNNKEL (reference sequence).

CDR3 loop: CASSLWVSGNYEQYF. In nucleotides, the CDR3 is TGTGCCAGCAGCCTCTGGGTTAGCGGGAACTACGAGCAGTACTTC. This chain connects TRBV7-2 to TRBJ2-7, with 8 positions matching TRBD2. This CDR3 is built from 15 residues. Germline V gene data show CDR1 as SGHTA and CDR2 as FQGNSA. The junction had 9 bases not matched to a gene; V was cut back by 5 bases and J by 3 bases. Full variable domain (missing parts from reference TRBV7-2 and TRBJ2-7): GAGVSQSPSNKVTEKGKDVELRCDPISGHTALYWYRQSLGQGLEFLIYFQGNSAPDKSGLPSDRFSAERTGGSVSTLTIQRTQQEDSAVYLCASSLWVSGNYEQYFGPGTRLTVT.

This clone has only a few counts. The chain combines TRBV5-8 with TRBJ1-2; a weak D match, TRBD1 (6 bases). Germline values: CDR1 SGHTS, CDR2 YDEGEE. V was trimmed by 2 bases and J by 8 bases, leaving 19 bases between them. This CDR3 spans 15 amino acids. Here the CDR3 DNA reads TGTGCCAGCAGCTTTAACTTACAGGGAGTCGAAGGCTACACCTTC. The encoded protein is CASSFNLQGVEGYTF.

This clone was seen only once. The chain has TRBV13 and TRBJ1-3; TRBD1 is a possible D gene (6 bases). The CDR3 runs 15 residues. V was pared by 3 bases and J by 2 bases, with 11 bases between. In germline, CDR1 is PRHDT, CDR2 FYEKMQ (reference sequence). CDR3 coding DNA: TGTGCCAGCAGCTTCACTACAGGGACTGGAAACACCATATATTTT. Amino acid sequence: CASSFTTGTGNTIYF.

The chain uses TRBV30 and TRBJ2-1; D is perhaps TRBD1 (6 bases). V lost 3 bases to trimming and J lost 0 bases, with 15 bases between them. Germline V gene sequence: CDR1 GTSNPN, CDR2 SVGIG (reference sequence). The CDR3 covers 16 residues. CDR3 in amino acids: CAWRKIGGSSYNEQFF. In nucleotides, the CDR3 is TGTGCCTGGAGGAAGATAGGGGGAAGCTCCTACAATGAGCAGTTCTTC.

This chain connects TRBV5-8 to TRBJ2-3, with 7 bases aligning to TRBD2. Trimming cost V 4 bases and J 10 bases; bases outside gene matches: 12. This CDR3 is built from 14 residues. Germline V lookup: CDR1 SGHTS, CDR2 YDEGEE. CDR3 loop: CASSTSGVHWAQYF. The CDR3 nucleotides read TGTGCCAGCAGCACCAGCGGGGTCCATTGGGCGCAGTATTTT.

The rearrangement links TRBV3-1 (or the pseudogene TRBV3-2) to TRBJ2-5; TRBD2 matches 7 bases. Germline CDR1 reads LGHDT; CDR2 reads YNNKEL (reference sequence). Germline trimming cut 0 bases from V and 5 bases from J; bases unmatched to any gene: 3. This CDR3 is built from 14 residues. CDR3 nucleotides: TGTGCCAGCAGCCAAGATACGGGAGGCGAGACCCAGTACTTC. It codes for CASSQDTGGETQYF.

The chain links TRBV7-2 to TRBJ2-1, with TRBD2 as a possible D gene (6 bases). This CDR3 contains 14 residues. Looked up from germline, CDR1 is SGHTA and CDR2 is FQGNSA. Trimming shortened V by 3 bases and J by 6 bases, and 12 bases separated the two germline ends. CDR3 bases: TGTGCCAGCAGCTTGATGGGGACTCTCAATGAGCAGTTCTTC. This translates into CASSLMGTLNEQFF. Full variable domain (outside the CDR3, taken from reference TRBV7-2 and TRBJ2-1): GAGVSQSPSNKVTEKGKDVELRCDPISGHTALYWYRQSLGQGLEFLIYFQGNSAPDKSGLPSDRFSAERTGGSVSTLTIQRTQQEDSAVYLCASSLMGTLNEQFFGPGTRLTVL.

CDR3 in DNA: TGTGCCAGTAGCACCACCGGGACAGGGGGCGAGGCCCAGCATTTT. Translating gives CASSTTGTGGEAQHF. The rearrangement links TRBV19 to TRBJ1-5; 12 positions match TRBD1. Trimming took 6 bases from V and 11 from J; bases not matched to a gene: 11. The CDR3 is made up of 15 amino acids. Germline V gene data show CDR1 as LNHDA and CDR2 as SQIVND (reference sequence).

CDR3 residues: CASSEGYYNEQFF. CDR3 nucleotides: TGTGCCAGCAGTGAGGGCTACTACAATGAGCAGTTCTTC. This chain joins TRBV2 and TRBJ2-1; no reliable D call. CDR3 length equals 13 residues. V gave up 3 bases and J gave up 3 bases, with 6 bases separating them. From germline, CDR1 is SNHLY and CDR2 FYNNEI.

The chain uses TRBV4-1 and TRBJ2-1, with a tentative D call TRBD2 (6 bases). This CDR3 is 17 amino acids long. In germline, CDR1 is MGHRA, CDR2 YSYEKL. Trimming took off 1 base at V and 5 bases at J, with 18 bases between the two ends. This CDR3 is CASSQVGGRGSNNEQFF. In DNA form, the CDR3 reads TGCGCCAGCAGCCAAGTTGGAGGTCGGGGGTCAAACAATGAGCAGTTCTTC.

The J gene is TRBJ1-1, the V gene TRBV7-2, with 8 bases identical to TRBD1. Germline V lookup: CDR1 SGHTA, CDR2 FQGNSA. There are 13 residues in the CDR3. The trim removed 6 bases at V and 4 bases at J, leaving 4 bases unmatched. CDR3: CASRAGGLTEAFF. The CDR3 DNA follows: TGTGCCAGCAGAGCAGGGGGCCTCACTGAAGCTTTCTTT.

V and J are TRBV7-7 and TRBJ2-1; 11 bases agree with TRBD2. The J segment lost 8 bases and the V segment lost 6 bases, leaving 12 bases of the junction unmatched. The germline V gene has CDR1 SSHAT and CDR2 FNYEAQ (reference sequence). This CDR3 region has 16 residues. CDR3 protein: CASSQTTSGSKDEQFF. CDR3 DNA: TGTGCCAGCAGTCAAACAACTAGCGGGAGTAAGGATGAGCAGTTCTTC.

This sequence joins TRBV4-1 and TRBJ1-4; TRBD1 might be the D (5 bases). V was clipped by 5 bases and J by 7 bases, with 17 bases between them. There are 15 residues in the CDR3. The germline CDR1 and CDR2 sequences are MGHRA and YSYEKL. The CDR3 region is CASSYPGRAVEKLFF. The CDR3 DNA reads TGCGCCAGCAGCTATCCAGGGAGGGCGGTTGAAAAACTGTTTTTT.

The chain is built from TRBV5-1 and TRBJ1-1, with 7 positions matching TRBD1. The length of the CDR3 is 16 residues. Germline V lookup: CDR1 SGHRS, CDR2 YFSETQ. V trimming: 0 bases; J trimming: 2 bases; junction bases outside the gene matches: 7. The CDR3 DNA is TGCGCCAGCAGCTTGGAGGGGGCAGGGGTAAACACTGAAGCTTTCTTT. Its translation is CASSLEGAGVNTEAFF.

The chain joins TRBV19 to TRBJ2-2; the match to TRBD1 covers 8 bases. The CDR3 spans 15 residues. Per the germline V gene, CDR1 is LNHDA and CDR2 is SQIVND (reference sequence). Losses at the gene ends were 5 bases for V and 4 bases for J; bases not matched to a gene: 6. Here the CDR3 DNA reads TGTGCCAGTAGTTTACAGGGGGTAGTCACCGGGGAGCTGTTTTTT. Protein sequence: CASSLQGVVTGELFF. Full variable domain (rest looked up from reference TRBV19 and TRBJ2-2): DGGITQSPKYLFRKEGQNVTLSCEQNLNHDAMYWYRQDPGQGLRLIYYSQIVNDFQKGDIAEGYSVSREKKESFPLTVTSAQKNPTAFYLCASSLQGVVTGELFFGEGSRLTVL.

The V and J genes are TRBV7-9 and TRBJ2-2, with 8 bases identical to TRBD2. Germline V gene lookup returns CDR1 SEHNR and CDR2 FQNEAQ (reference sequence). The CDR3 totals 17 residues. The trim removed 2 bases at V and 0 bases at J, leaving 5 bases unmatched. In DNA, the CDR3 is TGTGCCAGCAGCTTAACTAGCGGAGGCTCGAACACCGGGGAGCTGTTTTTT. Translating it yields CASSLTSGGSNTGELFF.

This chain connects TRBV19 to TRBJ2-1; 12 bases are a match to TRBD2. The CDR3 consists of 16 residues. From germline, CDR1 is LNHDA and CDR2 SQIVND (reference sequence). J was trimmed by 4 bases and V by 6 bases; bases with no gene match: 7. The CDR3 DNA is TGTGCCAGTAGCCTCCCGCTAGCGGGGGGGTACAATGAGCAGTTCTTC. Translation gives CASSLPLAGGYNEQFF.